This entry lists 8 T cell receptor beta chains sequenced from one sample in a study of breast tumors, draining lymph nodes, adjacent tissues. TCRdb analysed the multiplex PCR reads with MiXCR anew, one entry per CDR3 protein. The sample includes about 63,000 distinct CDR3 sequences, approximately 57% of them seen just once. The material sequenced was breast tumor tissue. The source is a female donor with breast cancer. Some clones in this sample may be carry-over from other donors' samples.

The J gene is TRBJ1-5, the V gene TRBV20-1; the match to TRBD1 covers 7 bases. Germline loops: CDR1 DFQATT, CDR2 SNEGSKA (reference sequence). The ends lost 0 bases at V and 5 bases at J; junction bases unmatched: 10. The CDR3 is 16 residues long. The CDR3 region has the DNA TGCAGTGCTAGAGATCTAAGGACAGGATTCGATCAGCCCCAGCATTTT. It encodes CSARDLRTGFDQPQHF.

The chain carries TRBV6-5 and TRBJ1-2, with 8 bases identical to TRBD1. This CDR3 has 16 amino acids. The J segment lost 7 bases and the V segment lost 3 bases, leaving 13 bases of the junction unmatched. Germline loops: CDR1 MNHEY, CDR2 SVGAGI. The CDR3: CASSYFRRDRPRGYTF. Written as DNA, the CDR3 is TGTGCCAGCAGTTATTTCCGCCGGGACAGGCCTCGTGGCTACACCTTC.

V gene TRBV7-6 combines with J gene TRBJ2-1; 10 bases agree with TRBD2. CDR3 length: 16 amino acids. Germline assignment: CDR1 SGHVS and CDR2 FNYEAQ. The V gene end was trimmed by 2 bases and the J gene end by 6 bases; junction bases not matched to a gene: 7. The CDR3 DNA sequence: TGTGCCAGCAGCTTAAGAACTAGCGGGGCTTTCAATGAGCAGTTCTTC. Residues: CASSLRTSGAFNEQFF.

This clonotype was recorded many times. This chain uses TRBV18 with TRBJ2-6; maybe TRBD2 (6 bases). Per the germline V gene, CDR1 is KGHSH and CDR2 is LQKENI. The CDR3 is made up of 15 amino acids. The V gene lost 2 bases and the J gene lost 1 base, with 6 bases spanning the gap. Here the CDR3 reads CASSPGGSGANVLTF. As DNA, the CDR3 is TGTGCCAGCTCACCAGGGGGGTCTGGGGCCAACGTCCTGACTTTC.

The sample holds many counts of this clonotype. This chain joins TRBV5-5 and TRBJ2-3, with 8 nucleotides matching TRBD1. With V trimmed by 10 bases and J by 2 bases, 12 bases remained unmatched. This CDR3 is built from 15 residues. Germline CDR1 SGHKS, CDR2 YYEKEE (reference sequence). The DNA of the CDR3 is TGTGCCGGCTCCCGGACAGGGATTAACACAGATACGCAGTATTTT. It translates to CAGSRTGINTDTQYF.

The chain recombines TRBV9 with TRBJ2-7, with D maybe TRBD1 (7 bases). CDR1 and CDR2 from the germline V gene are SGDLS and YYNGEE. Trimming shortened V by 4 bases and J by 1 base, and 12 bases separated the two germline ends. The CDR3 sequence is 14 residues long. CDR3 bases: TGTGCCAGCAGCCCCGGGGGACAGTCCTACGAGCAGTACTTC. The encoded protein is CASSPGGQSYEQYF.

The chain couples TRBV7-6 to TRBJ1-5; maybe TRBD1 (6 bases). Germline CDR1 reads SGHVS; CDR2 reads FNYEAQ. Trimming cost V 9 bases and J 6 bases, with 21 bases left between them. The CDR3 runs to 15 residues. The CDR3, as DNA: TGTGCCAGTACCCCCGGACAGACCTCCACTCAGCCCCAGCATTTT. Translated: CASTPGQTSTQPQHF. Full variable domain (missing parts from reference TRBV7-6 and TRBJ1-5): GAGVSQSPRYKVTKRGQDVALRCDPISGHVSLYWYRQALGQGPEFLTYFNYEAQQDKSGLPNDRFSAERPEGSISTLTIQRTEQRDSAMYRCASTPGQTSTQPQHFGDGTRLSIL.

The CDR3 DNA reads TGTGCCAGTAGTATGACAGGGGTTAACTATGGCTACACCTTC. Translation: CASSMTGVNYGYTF. This rearrangement joins TRBV19 to TRBJ1-2; 8 nucleotides line up with TRBD1. V was pared by 3 bases and J by 1 base, with 1 base of the junction left unmatched. The CDR3 loop spans 14 amino acids. The germline CDR1 and CDR2 sequences are LNHDA and SQIVND (reference sequence). Combining the CDR3 with reference TRBV19 and TRBJ1-2 gives the whole variable domain DGGITQSPKYLFRKEGQNVTLSCEQNLNHDAMYWYRQDPGQGLRLIYYSQIVNDFQKGDIAEGYSVSREKKESFPLTVTSAQKNPTAFYLCASSMTGVNYGYTFGSGTRLTVV.